This T cell receptor (beta chain) comes out of a study of regulatory T cells in long-lasting Graves disease. Background on the study: A definition of persistent Graves' disease required over 5 years of antithyroid drugs plus positive TSH receptor antibodies.

Germline values: CDR1 DFQATT, CDR2 SNEGSKA (reference sequence). Trimming removed 1 base from V and 4 bases from J; junction bases left unmatched: 7. The CDR3 contains 14 residues. In its sample, this clonotype was seen a few times. Library construction for TCR beta used iRepertoire HTBI primers and Arm-PCR of CDR3 regions. TCRdb re-called the multiplex PCR reads with MiXCR, one entry per CDR3 protein. In the table there are approximately 500,000 distinct CDR3 sequences, under 25% of which are singletons. Time point reported: persistent/refractory GD, antithyroid drugs over 5 years with positive TRAb. Scientists built the TCR library using RNA that was extracted from PBMCs.

The material sequenced was peripheral blood mononuclear cells (PBMCs), taken when the disease was refractory, from a patient treated with antithyroid drugs. This chain links TRBV20-1 with TRBJ2-7; TRBD2 agrees at 7 bases. The origin of this receptor is a female donor with Graves disease. CDR3 coding DNA: TGCAGTGCTAGAGGGTCTGGGGAGGGTTACGAGCAGTACTTC. Amino acid sequence: CSARGSGEGYEQYF.